This TCR beta chain originates from a study of T cell changes during pregnancy in multiple sclerosis. With 5 bases removed from V and 4 bases from J, the gap between germline ends came to 14 bases. CDR3 length: 15 residues. Germline V gene sequence: CDR1 SNHLY, CDR2 FYNNEI. This table comes from immunoSEQ multiplex PCR, and its TCRdb copy is limited to in-frame clones, with some not included. The repertoire holds 30,000 to 40,000 clones, more than 85% seen once, with about 8.9% in the top ten. The origin of this receptor is a female donor with multiple sclerosis, enrolled in a pregnancy study. The V call is TRBV2, the J call TRBJ1-4, with D maybe TRBD1 (5 bases). This specimen consisted of CD8+ T cells from peripheral blood mononuclear cells, obtained in the third trimester of pregnancy. In nucleotides, the CDR3 is TGTGCCAGCAGTCCCTTCGGGGGGGATAATGAAAAACTGTTTTTT. Amino acid sequence: CASSPFGGDNEKLFF.